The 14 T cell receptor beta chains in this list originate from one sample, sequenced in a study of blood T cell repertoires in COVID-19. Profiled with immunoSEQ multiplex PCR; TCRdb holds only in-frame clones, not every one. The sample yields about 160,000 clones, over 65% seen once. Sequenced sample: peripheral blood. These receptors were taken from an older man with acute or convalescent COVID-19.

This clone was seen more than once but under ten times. The CDR3 reads CASSYSFGDYTEAFF. The CDR3 bases are TGTGCCAGCAGTTACTCGTTCGGGGACTACACTGAAGCTTTCTTT. V gene TRBV6-5 combines with J gene TRBJ1-1; D might be TRBD1 (5 bases). Germline assignment: CDR1 MNHEY and CDR2 SVGAGI. The CDR3 totals 15 residues. V was trimmed by 0 bases and J by 3 bases, leaving 11 bases between them.

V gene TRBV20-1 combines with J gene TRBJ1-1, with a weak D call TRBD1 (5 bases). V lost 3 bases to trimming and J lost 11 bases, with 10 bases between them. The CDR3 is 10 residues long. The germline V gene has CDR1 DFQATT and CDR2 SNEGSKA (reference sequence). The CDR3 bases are TGCAGTGCTAGCCTGGAGGGGGCTTTCTTT. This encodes CSASLEGAFF.

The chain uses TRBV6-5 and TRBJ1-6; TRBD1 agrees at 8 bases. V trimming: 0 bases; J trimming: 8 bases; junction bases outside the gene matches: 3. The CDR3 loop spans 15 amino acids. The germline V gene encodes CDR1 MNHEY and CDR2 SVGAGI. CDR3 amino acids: CASSYSTGVDSPLHF. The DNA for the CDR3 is TGTGCCAGCAGTTACTCGACAGGGGTGGATTCACCCCTCCACTTT.

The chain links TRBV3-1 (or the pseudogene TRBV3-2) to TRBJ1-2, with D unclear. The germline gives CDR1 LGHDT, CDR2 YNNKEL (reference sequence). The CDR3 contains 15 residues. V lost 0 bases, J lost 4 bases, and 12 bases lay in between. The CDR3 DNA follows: TGTGCCAGCAGCCAAGAATTTTCGACTGCCTATGGCTACACCTTC. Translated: CASSQEFSTAYGYTF.

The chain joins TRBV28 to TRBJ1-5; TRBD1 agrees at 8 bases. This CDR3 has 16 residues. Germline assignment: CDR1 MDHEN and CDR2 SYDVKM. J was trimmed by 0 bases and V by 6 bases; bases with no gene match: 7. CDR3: CASRETGALSNQPQHF. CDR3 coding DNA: TGTGCCAGCAGGGAGACAGGGGCCCTTAGCAATCAGCCCCAGCATTTT.

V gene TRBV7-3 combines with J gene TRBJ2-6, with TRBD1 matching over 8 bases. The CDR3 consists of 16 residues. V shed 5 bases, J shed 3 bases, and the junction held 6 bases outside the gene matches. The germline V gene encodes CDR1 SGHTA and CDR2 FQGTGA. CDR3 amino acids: CASSRRTGIGANVLTF. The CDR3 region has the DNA TGTGCCAGCAGCCGAAGGACAGGGATTGGGGCCAACGTCCTGACTTTC.

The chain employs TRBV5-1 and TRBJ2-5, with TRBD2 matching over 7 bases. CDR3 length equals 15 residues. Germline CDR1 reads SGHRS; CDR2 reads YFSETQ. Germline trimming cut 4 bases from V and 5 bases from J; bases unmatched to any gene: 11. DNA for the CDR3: TGCGCCAGCAGCATCTCCGGGATGCGGGGGGAGACCCAGTACTTC. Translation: CASSISGMRGETQYF.

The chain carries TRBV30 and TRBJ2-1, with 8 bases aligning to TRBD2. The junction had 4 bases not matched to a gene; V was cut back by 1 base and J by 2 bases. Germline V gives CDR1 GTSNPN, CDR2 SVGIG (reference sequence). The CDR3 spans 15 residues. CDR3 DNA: TGTGCCTGGAGTGGACCGGGGGGGACCTACAATGAGCAGTTCTTC. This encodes CAWSGPGGTYNEQFF.

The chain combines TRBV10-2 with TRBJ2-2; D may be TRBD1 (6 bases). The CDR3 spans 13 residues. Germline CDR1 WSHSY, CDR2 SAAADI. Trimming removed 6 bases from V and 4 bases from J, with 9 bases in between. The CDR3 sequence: CASRQGGTGELFF. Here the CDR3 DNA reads TGCGCCAGCAGACAGGGTGGCACCGGGGAGCTGTTTTTT.

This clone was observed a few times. The CDR3 sequence is CAIGDSNQPQHF. CDR3 in DNA: TGTGCCATCGGAGATAGCAATCAGCCCCAGCATTTT. This rearrangement joins TRBV10-3 to TRBJ1-5; D not resolved. Trimming stripped 8 bases from V and 0 bases from J, with 5 bases between. Germline V gene data show CDR1 as ENHRY and CDR2 as SYGVKD. CDR3 size: 12 residues.

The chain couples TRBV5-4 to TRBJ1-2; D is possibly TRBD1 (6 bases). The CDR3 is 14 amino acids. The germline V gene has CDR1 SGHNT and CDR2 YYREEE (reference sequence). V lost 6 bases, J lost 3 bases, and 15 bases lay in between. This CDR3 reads CASTVGAQDYGYTF. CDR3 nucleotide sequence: TGTGCCAGCACGGTGGGGGCGCAGGACTATGGCTACACCTTC.

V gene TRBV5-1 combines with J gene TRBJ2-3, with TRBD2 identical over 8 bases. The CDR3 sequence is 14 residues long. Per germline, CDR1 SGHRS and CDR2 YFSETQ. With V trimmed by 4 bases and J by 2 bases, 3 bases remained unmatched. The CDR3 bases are TGCGCCAGCAGCGCGGGGGGCTACACAGATACGCAGTATTTT. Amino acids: CASSAGGYTDTQYF.

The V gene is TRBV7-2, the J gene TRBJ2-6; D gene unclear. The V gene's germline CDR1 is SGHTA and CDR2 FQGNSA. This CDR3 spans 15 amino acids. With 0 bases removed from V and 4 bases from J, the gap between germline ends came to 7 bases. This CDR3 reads CASSLAAAGANVLTF. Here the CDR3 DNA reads TGTGCCAGCAGCTTAGCGGCGGCGGGGGCCAACGTCCTGACTTTC.

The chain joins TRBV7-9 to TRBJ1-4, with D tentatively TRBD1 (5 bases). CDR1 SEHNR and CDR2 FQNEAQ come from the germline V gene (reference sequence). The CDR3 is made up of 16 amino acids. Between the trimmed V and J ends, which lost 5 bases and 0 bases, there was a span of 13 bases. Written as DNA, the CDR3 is TGTGCCAGCAGCCCGGGGGGGGGTGCAACTAATGAAAAACTGTTTTTT. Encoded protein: CASSPGGGATNEKLFF.